Below, one TCR beta chain is given with its context. Its target is unknown. This sample stems from a study of vaccination and CD4 T cells after COVID-19. On the study more broadly: Cultures acting as controls obtained a CEFX pool, an HIV-1 Nef pool, or no peptide.

Treatment meaning: roughly ten-day PBMC culture with coronavirus spike peptide pools or control peptides (ViraFEST assay). It was before the COVID-19 pandemic (2011-2018) that the unexposed donor's CD4+ T cells were collected. The study, taken as a whole, reports: The cohort comprised relatively few convalescent patients, and no early post-infection timepoints were analyzed.

Trimming cost V 5 bases and J 9 bases, with 23 bases left between them. In germline, CDR1 is SEHNR, CDR2 FQNEAQ (reference sequence). The CDR3 has 16 amino acids. At the Johns Hopkins FTIC core, DNA taken from cultured CD4+ T cells was sequenced by way of the Oncomine TCR Beta short-read assay. The genomic DNA was obtained from cultured CD4+ T cells by extraction with the QIAamp micro DNA kit. TCRdb ran MiXCR on the PCR reads and lists one entry per CDR3 protein. The sample records over 9,500 distinct CDR3 sequences, 35% being singletons. The chain uses TRBV7-9 and TRBJ2-1; TRBD2 is a possible D gene (6 bases). The sequenced sample was CD4+ T cells from blood, cultured in vitro. The origin of this receptor is a human donor in good health. The CDR3 DNA reads as TGTGCCAGCAGCCCTAATGTTAGTGTTAGCGGCTCTGAGCAGTTCTTC. Protein product: CASSPNVSVSGSEQFF.